A selection of T cell receptor beta chains follows, all from one sample in a study of T cell responses to AZD1222 COVID-19 vaccine. The repertoire was sequenced with immunoSEQ multiplex PCR; TCRdb's copy has only in-frame clones and lacks some. The top ten hold approximately 5.6% of the sample, which has 100,000 to 130,000 clones, around nine tenths seen once. The sequencing here drew on peripheral blood, taken 28 days after the second AZD1222 dose. The receptors shown here come from an adult who received the AZD1222 COVID-19 vaccine. The CDR3 runs from the conserved cysteine through the conserved F or W. D genes are given only for firm matches. Size is stated for part of the rows, as once, few or many counts, or as a class when the clone is expanded.

>TRBV6-6|few|NA|TRBJ2-7|11
TGTGCCAGCAGTTATCAGGGCCCCACGTACTTC
CASSYQGPTYF
>TRBV7-8|NA|TRBD1|TRBJ2-3|16
TGTGCCAGCAGCTCTCTCCCAGGGGGAAGAACAGATACGCAGTATTTT
CASSSLPGGRTDTQYF
>TRBV20-1|once|NA|TRBJ2-7|11
TGCAGTGCTAGAGACTCCTACGAGCAGTACTTC
CSARDSYEQYF
>TRBV10-2|NA|TRBD2|TRBJ2-1|15
TGCGCCAGCAGTGAACTAGCGAGCTCCTACAATGAGCAGTTCTTC
CASSELASSYNEQFF
>TRBV6-5|NA|NA|TRBJ1-4|11
TGTGCCAGCAGCAACAGTGAAAAACTGTTTTTT
CASSNSEKLFF
>TRBV6-5|NA|NA|TRBJ1-2|13
TGTGCCAGCAGTTACTCGAACAGAGGTGGCTACACCTTC
CASSYSNRGGYTF
>TRBV19|once|TRBD1|TRBJ2-7|14
TGTGCCAGTAGAGGACAGGGGAGAAGTAGCGAGCAGTACTTC
CASRGQGRSSEQYF
>TRBV5-1|NA|TRBD1|TRBJ1-1|16
TGCGCCAGCAGCTTGGACAGGGGGGAAAAGGGCACTGAAGCTTTCTTT
CASSLDRGEKGTEAFF
>TRBV6-5|NA|NA|TRBJ2-1|11
TGTGCCACCCAGGGATACAATGAGCAGTTCTTC
CATQGYNEQFF
>TRBV27|NA|TRBD1|TRBJ2-3|18
TGTGCCAGCAGTTTATTGGGGACAGGGTCAACTCGGGCAGATACGCAGTATTTT
CASSLLGTGSTRADTQYF
>TRBV5-1|NA|NA|TRBJ1-1|15
TGCGCCAGCAGCTCACAGGGATCAAGGAACACTGAAGCTTTCTTT
CASSSQGSRNTEAFF
>TRBV5-3|NA|TRBD1|TRBJ1-1|14
TGTGCCAGAAGCGGGGACAGGAAGAACACTGAAGCTTTCTTT
CARSGDRKNTEAFF
>TRBV2|NA|TRBD2|TRBJ2-1|16
TGTGCCAGCAGTCGGACTAGCGGGAGCTCCTACAATGAGCAGTTCTTC
CASSRTSGSSYNEQFF
>TRBV7-2|NA|NA|TRBJ2-1|13
TGTGCCAGCGCATCGACCGTCTACAATGAGCAGTTCTTC
CASASTVYNEQFF
>TRBV7-9|NA|NA|TRBJ1-3|18
TGTGCCAGCAGCCTCTTAGGGGCGACAGATTTCAATGGAAACACCATATATTTT
CASSLLGATDFNGNTIYF
>TRBV30|NA|NA|TRBJ1-6|15
TGTGCCTGGAGTCCTCGGGGCCGCGATAATTCACCCCTCCACTTT
CAWSPRGRDNSPLHF
>TRBV28|NA|TRBD1|TRBJ1-5|14
TGTGCCAGCAGCGAACAGGGGCTTTATCAGCCCCAGCATTTT
CASSEQGLYQPQHF
>TRBV12-2|NA|NA|TRBJ2-3|14
TGTGGCCTTGAGGGGGACAGGGTGGCAGATACGCAGTATTTT
CGLEGDRVADTQYF
>TRBV19|NA|TRBD1|TRBJ2-1|15
TGTGCCAGTAGTCTGGACAGGGGGAGACTCAATGAGCAGTTCTTC
CASSLDRGRLNEQFF
>TRBV4-2|NA|NA|TRBJ2-1|12
TGTGCCAGCAGCCAAGATAGGAGGGAGCAGTTCTTC
CASSQDRREQFF
>TRBV3-1/TRBV3-2|NA|TRBD1|TRBJ2-7|15
TGTGCCAGCAGCCAAGAGACAGGGGGAACCTACGAGCAGTACTTC
CASSQETGGTYEQYF
>TRBV19|NA|TRBD2|TRBJ2-3|13
TGTGCCAGTAGTCCGGGGGGGGCAGATACGCAGTATTTT
CASSPGGADTQYF
>TRBV29-1|NA|NA|TRBJ2-7|14
TGCAGCGTCTCGCCCCGACAGAGCTCCTACGAGCAGTACTTC
CSVSPRQSSYEQYF
>TRBV6-5|NA|NA|TRBJ1-3|11
TGTGCCGGTGACCCGGGAGGCACCATATATTTT
CAGDPGGTIYF
>TRBV4-1|NA|NA|TRBJ1-2|14
TGCGCCAGCAGCCAAGGTGTACCGATCTATGGCTACACCTTC
CASSQGVPIYGYTF
>TRBV7-2|NA|TRBD1|TRBJ2-3|12
TGTGCCGGACAGGGTAGCACAGATACGCAGTATTTT
CAGQGSTDTQYF
>TRBV7-9|NA|TRBD1|TRBJ2-1|15
TGTGCCAGCAGCGCCGCGGGACAGGGGGCCAATGAGCAGTTCTTC
CASSAAGQGANEQFF
>TRBV6-6|NA|NA|TRBJ1-4|14
TGTGCCAGCAGTTACCCTGGGGTTAGTGAAAAACTGTTTTTT
CASSYPGVSEKLFF
>TRBV29-1|NA|NA|TRBJ2-5|12
TGCAGCGTCCCGCTGGGGCAAGAGACCCAGTACTTC
CSVPLGQETQYF
>TRBV7-9|NA|NA|TRBJ1-2|15
TGTGCCAGCAGCTTAGGGGACATACCTAACTATGGCTACACCTTC
CASSLGDIPNYGYTF
>TRBV11-2|NA|NA|TRBJ1-5|13
TGTGCCAGCAGCTTAGATCTCAATCAGCCCCAGCATTTT
CASSLDLNQPQHF
>TRBV6-5|once|NA|TRBJ2-7|14
TGTGCCAGCAGTTACTCGAGAGGGGGCTACGAGCAGTACTTC
CASSYSRGGYEQYF
>TRBV5-6|NA|NA|TRBJ1-5|15
TGTGCCAGCAGCCTAGGGTTTAATAGCAATCAGCCCCAGCATTTT
CASSLGFNSNQPQHF
>TRBV5-1|NA|TRBD1|TRBJ1-6|14
TGCGCCAGCAGCTTTCAGGGGGAAAGTTCACCCCTCCACTTT
CASSFQGESSPLHF
>TRBV29-1|once|TRBD1|TRBJ2-5|12
TGCAGCGTTGAATGGGACAGAGAGACCCAGTACTTC
CSVEWDRETQYF
>TRBV7-9|NA|NA|TRBJ1-5|15
TGTGCCAGCAGCTTAGAGCGGGACCTCAATCAGCCCCAGCATTTT
CASSLERDLNQPQHF
>TRBV12-3/TRBV12-4|NA|NA|TRBJ1-6|13
TGTGCCAGCAGTTATGGGCGGAATTCACCCCTCCACTTT
CASSYGRNSPLHF
>TRBV5-4|NA|NA|TRBJ2-3|15
TGTGCCAGCAGCGGTCGGGACTCCCTTACGGATACGCAGTATTTT
CASSGRDSLTDTQYF
>TRBV5-1|once|NA|TRBJ2-3|11
TGCGCCAGCAGCAAAACAGATACGCAGTATTTT
CASSKTDTQYF
>TRBV14|NA|NA|TRBJ1-1|13
TGTGCCAGCAGCCAAGTCAGGCAGGGCCCGCCTTTCTTT
CASSQVRQGPPFF
>TRBV5-1|NA|NA|TRBJ2-7|16
TGCGCCAGCAGCCCTTCAGGAGCGCGATCCTCCTACGAGCAGTACTTC
CASSPSGARSSYEQYF
>TRBV6-5|NA|NA|TRBJ2-4|14
TGTGCCAGCAGTCCCCAGGGAGCCAAAAACATTCAGTACTTC
CASSPQGAKNIQYF
>TRBV18|NA|NA|TRBJ2-4|16
TGTGCCAGCTCTCCACAGGGATGGATAGCCAAAAACATTCAGTACTTC
CASSPQGWIAKNIQYF
>TRBV9|NA|NA|TRBJ2-7|17
TGTGCCAGCAGCGTAGCCCCTAGGGGGGGCAATAGGTACGAGCAGTACTTC
CASSVAPRGGNRYEQYF
>TRBV5-8|NA|NA|TRBJ1-5|17
TGTGCCAGCAGAACCCATCCCGGCCCCATTAGCAATCAGCCCCAGCATTTT
CASRTHPGPISNQPQHF
>TRBV19|NA|NA|TRBJ1-2|13
TGTGCCAGTAGCCCTTCAGGGACTTATGGCTACACCTTC
CASSPSGTYGYTF
>TRBV5-1|NA|NA|TRBJ1-5|15
TGCGCCAGCAGCTTAAACACAGGAACCTCCGAACCCCAGCATTTT
CASSLNTGTSEPQHF
>TRBV18|NA|NA|TRBJ2-1|14
TGTGCCAGCTCACCACCGGAGGAAATCGGTGAGCAGTTCTTC
CASSPPEEIGEQFF
>TRBV3-1/TRBV3-2|NA|NA|TRBJ1-3|18
TGTGCCAGCAGCCAAGATTGGGGGGGCGGATACTCTGGAAACACCATATATTTT
CASSQDWGGGYSGNTIYF
>TRBV10-3|once|NA|TRBJ1-5|14
TGTGCCATCACTGGCCCCCAAGCCAATCAGCCCCAGCATTTT
CAITGPQANQPQHF
>TRBV5-1|few|TRBD1|TRBJ2-1|17
TGCGCCAGCAGCGTGACCTCCGGGACAGGGTACTACAATGAGCAGTTCTTC
CASSVTSGTGYYNEQFF
>TRBV27|NA|NA|TRBJ1-1|15
TGTGCCAGCAGTTTTGACAGGCGCCCCGGCACTGAAGCTTTCTTT
CASSFDRRPGTEAFF
>TRBV5-4|NA|TRBD2|TRBJ2-2|14
TGTGCCAGCAGGGGCGCGGGGGAGACCGGGGAGCTGTTTTTT
CASRGAGETGELFF
>TRBV6-5|NA|NA|TRBJ1-1|10
TGTGCCAGCAGCCCCGGGAGAGCTTTCTTT
CASSPGRAFF
>TRBV2|NA|NA|TRBJ2-7|14
TGTGCCAGCAGTGAAGCGGCTTACTCCTACGAGCAGTACTTC
CASSEAAYSYEQYF
>TRBV18|NA|TRBD1|TRBJ1-5|13
TGTGCCAGCTCAGCACAGGGGTATCAGCCCCAGCATTTT
CASSAQGYQPQHF
>TRBV5-6|NA|NA|TRBJ2-1|16
TGTGCCAGCAGCTTGAGGAGGATTAACTCCTACAATGAGCAGTTCTTC
CASSLRRINSYNEQFF